This T cell receptor (beta chain) was sequenced during a study of blood T cell repertoires in COVID-19. V shed 10 bases, J shed 0 bases, and the junction held 7 bases outside the gene matches. The CDR3 is 14 amino acids. Germline CDR1 is SNHLY and CDR2 is FYNNEI. Measured with immunoSEQ multiplex PCR; TCRdb has only the in-frame clones, and not every one. This sample has some 190,000 clones, with around nine tenths found just once. This TCR derives from a man in his late teens or twenties with active or convalescent COVID-19. Sample: peripheral blood. V and J are TRBV2 and TRBJ2-3; 7 bases match TRBD2. CDR3 sequence: CAKGKGGSTDTQYF. In DNA, the CDR3 is TGTGCCAAGGGCAAGGGAGGGAGCACAGATACGCAGTATTTT.